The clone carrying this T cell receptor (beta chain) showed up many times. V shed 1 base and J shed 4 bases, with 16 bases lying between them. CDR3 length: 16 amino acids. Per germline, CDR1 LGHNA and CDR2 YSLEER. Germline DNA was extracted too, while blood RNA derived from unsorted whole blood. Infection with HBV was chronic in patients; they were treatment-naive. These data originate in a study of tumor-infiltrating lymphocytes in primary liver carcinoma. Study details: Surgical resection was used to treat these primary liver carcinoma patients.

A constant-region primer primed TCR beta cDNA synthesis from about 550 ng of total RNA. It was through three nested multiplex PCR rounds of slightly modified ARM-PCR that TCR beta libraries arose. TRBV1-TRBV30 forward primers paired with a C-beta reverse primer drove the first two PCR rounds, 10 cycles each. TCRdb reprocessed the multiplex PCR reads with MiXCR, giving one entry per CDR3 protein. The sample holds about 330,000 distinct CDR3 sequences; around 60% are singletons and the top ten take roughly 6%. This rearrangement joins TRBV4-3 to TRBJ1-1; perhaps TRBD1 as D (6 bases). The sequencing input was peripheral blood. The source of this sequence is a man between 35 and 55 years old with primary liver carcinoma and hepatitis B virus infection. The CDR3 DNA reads TGCGCCAGCAGCCAAGTAGTGCGGGGGGCGGCCACTGAAGCTTTCTTT. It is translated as CASSQVVRGAATEAFF.